This TCR beta chain was captured in a study of blood T cells in healthy people across ages. Turning to this clonotype: Its antigen is unidentified.

General study results and limits: A strong correlation was found between TCR beta diversity and the percentage of naive T cells. There was no known CMV status for donors, so expanded clonotype changes were possibly confounded. The recorded TCR beta diversity per million T cells decreased in a roughly linear manner with age.

Together with a sample-barcoded 5' primer, a J-beta primer mix was included in a second PCR lasting roughly 6 to 12 cycles. Each CDR3 protein is one row after TCRdb ran MiXCR on the 5' RACE reads. The sample carries over 1,500,000 distinct CDR3 sequences, 39% recorded once. Each sample provided at least 5 micrograms of extracted total RNA. The V end lost 5 bases, the J end lost 2 bases, and 15 bases lay between the germline ends. This CDR3 contains 16 residues. The specimen sequenced was blood. The origin of this receptor is a human donor in good health. The rearrangement joins TRBV12-3 or TRBV12-4 to TRBJ2-2; tentative D call: TRBD1 (5 bases). For the CDR3, the DNA is TGTGCCAGCAGTGGCGGCTGGGGCGCCAACACCGGGGAGCTGTTTTTT. Translated: CASSGGWGANTGELFF.